This T cell receptor (beta chain) was observed in a study of cytomegalovirus exposure and HLA in healthy donors. Study overall: Inside one of the first data releases sat about 85 million unique TCRs taken from HLA-typed donors.

General observations from the study: As confirmed in vitro, a few CMV-associated chains were specific for CMV antigens. Owing to their indistinguishability, certain V segments, notably TRBV6-2 and TRBV6-3, were excluded.

As regards this clone: The antigen is not known.

PCR employed 60 Vbeta and 13 Jbeta primers. Repertoires were generated with immunoSEQ multiplex PCR, while TCRdb's copy carries only in-frame clones and drops some. The sample holds about 160,000 clones; about 80% are singletons and the top ten take approximately 1.6%. The V gene end was trimmed by 5 bases and the J gene end by 2 bases; junction bases not matched to a gene: 8. This CDR3 has 15 amino acids. CDR1 and CDR2 from the germline V gene are SEHNR and FQNEAQ (reference sequence). Material for sequencing was PBMCs. The chain recombines TRBV7-9 with TRBJ2-7; 8 bases are a match to TRBD1. The TCR originated in a girl aged 10 to 17 in good health and CMV-seropositive. In DNA form, the CDR3 reads TGTGCCAGCAGCCCCGGACAGGGAAAAACCTACGAGCAGTACTTC. Translation: CASSPGQGKTYEQYF.